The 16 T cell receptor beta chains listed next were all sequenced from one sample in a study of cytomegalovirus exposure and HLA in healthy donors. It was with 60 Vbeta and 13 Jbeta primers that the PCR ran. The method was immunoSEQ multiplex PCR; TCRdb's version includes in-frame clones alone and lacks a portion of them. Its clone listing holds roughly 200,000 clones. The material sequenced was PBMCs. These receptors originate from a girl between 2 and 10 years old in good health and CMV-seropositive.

CDR3 coding DNA: TGTGCCAGCAGCTCAAAACTACAGGGCTACAATGAGCAGTTCTTC. Protein sequence: CASSSKLQGYNEQFF. The genes are TRBV5-8 and TRBJ2-1; TRBD1 might be the D (6 bases). This CDR3 is built from 15 residues. Germline V gene data show CDR1 as SGHTS and CDR2 as YDEGEE. V was clipped by 3 bases and J by 3 bases, with 13 bases between them. Drawing the rest from reference TRBV5-8 and TRBJ2-1, the complete variable domain is EAGVTQSPTHLIKTRGQQATLRCSPISGHTSVYWYQQALGLGLQFLLWYDEGEERNRGNFPPRFSGRQFPNYSSELNVNALELEDSALYLCASSSKLQGYNEQFFGPGTRLTVL.

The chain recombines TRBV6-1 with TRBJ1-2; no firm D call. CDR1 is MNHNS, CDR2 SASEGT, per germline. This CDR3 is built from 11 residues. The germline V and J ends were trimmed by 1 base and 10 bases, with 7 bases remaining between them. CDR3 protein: CASSEGGYYTF. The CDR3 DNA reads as TGTGCCAGCAGTGAAGGCGGGTACTACACCTTC.

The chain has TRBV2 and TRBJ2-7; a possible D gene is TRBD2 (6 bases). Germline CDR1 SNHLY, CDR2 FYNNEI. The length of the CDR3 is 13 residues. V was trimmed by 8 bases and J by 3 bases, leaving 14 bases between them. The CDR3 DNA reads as TGTGCCAGCGGAGGGGCGGCCGGCTACGAGCAGTACTTC. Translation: CASGGAAGYEQYF.

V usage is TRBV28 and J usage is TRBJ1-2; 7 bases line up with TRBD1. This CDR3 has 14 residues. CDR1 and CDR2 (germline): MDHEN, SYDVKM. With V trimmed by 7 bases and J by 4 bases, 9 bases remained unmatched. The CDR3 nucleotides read TGTGCCAGCAAACGGCAGGGGGTTGGCTATGGCTACACCTTC. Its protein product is CASKRQGVGYGYTF.

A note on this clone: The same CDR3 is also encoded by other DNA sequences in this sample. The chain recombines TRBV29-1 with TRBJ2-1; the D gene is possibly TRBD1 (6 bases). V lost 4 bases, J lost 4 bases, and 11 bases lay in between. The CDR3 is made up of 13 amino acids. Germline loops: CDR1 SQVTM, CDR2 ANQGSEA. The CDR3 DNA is TGCAGCGTTGGACAGGCCCCTTACAATGAGCAGTTCTTC. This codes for CSVGQAPYNEQFF.

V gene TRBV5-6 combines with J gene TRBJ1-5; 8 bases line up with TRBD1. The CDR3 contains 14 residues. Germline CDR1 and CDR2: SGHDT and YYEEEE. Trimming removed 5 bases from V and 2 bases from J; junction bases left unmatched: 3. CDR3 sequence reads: CASSWGQGNQPQHF. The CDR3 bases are TGTGCCAGCAGTTGGGGACAGGGCAATCAGCCCCAGCATTTT.

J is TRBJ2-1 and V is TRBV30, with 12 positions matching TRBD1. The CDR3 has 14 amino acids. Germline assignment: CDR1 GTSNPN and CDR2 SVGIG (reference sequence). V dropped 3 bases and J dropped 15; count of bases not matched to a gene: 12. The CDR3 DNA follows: TGTGCCTGGAGCTCCGGGACAGGGGGCCGGAACCGGTTCTTC. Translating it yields CAWSSGTGGRNRFF.

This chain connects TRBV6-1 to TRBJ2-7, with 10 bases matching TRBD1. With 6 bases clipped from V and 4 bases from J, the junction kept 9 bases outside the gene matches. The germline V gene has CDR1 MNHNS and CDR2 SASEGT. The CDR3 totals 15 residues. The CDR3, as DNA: TGTGCCAGCAGAGCAATGACAGGGGGCTTGTACGAGCAGTACTTC. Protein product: CASRAMTGGLYEQYF.

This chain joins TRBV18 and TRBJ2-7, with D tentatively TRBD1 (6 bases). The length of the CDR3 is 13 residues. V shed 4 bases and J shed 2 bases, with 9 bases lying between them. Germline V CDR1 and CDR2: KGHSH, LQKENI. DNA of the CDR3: TGTGCCAGCTCACTGGGGGCAACCTACGAGCAGTACTTC. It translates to CASSLGATYEQYF.

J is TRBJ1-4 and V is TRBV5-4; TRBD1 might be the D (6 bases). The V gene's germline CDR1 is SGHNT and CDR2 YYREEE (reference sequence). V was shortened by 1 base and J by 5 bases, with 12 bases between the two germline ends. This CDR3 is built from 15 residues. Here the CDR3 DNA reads TGTGCCAGCAGCTTGTACCAGGGGCGGAATGAAAAACTGTTTTTT. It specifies CASSLYQGRNEKLFF.

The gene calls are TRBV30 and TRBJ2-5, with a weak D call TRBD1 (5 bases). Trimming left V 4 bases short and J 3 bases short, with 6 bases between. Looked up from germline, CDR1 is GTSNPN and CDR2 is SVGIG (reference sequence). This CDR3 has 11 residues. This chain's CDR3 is CAWMTEETQYF. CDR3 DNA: TGTGCCTGGATGACAGAAGAGACCCAGTACTTC. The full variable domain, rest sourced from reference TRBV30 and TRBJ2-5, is SQTIHQWPATLVQPVGSPLSLECTVEGTSNPNLYWYRQAAGRGLQLLFYSVGIGQISSEVPQNLSASRPQDRQFILSSKKLLLSDSGFYLCAWMTEETQYFGPGTRLLVL.

The CDR3, as DNA: TGTGCCAGCAGCTCCGACCCCACTAGAAGAGAGACCCAGTACTTC. This gives the protein CASSSDPTRRETQYF. The chain combines TRBV7-2 with TRBJ2-5, with D possibly being TRBD2 (5 bases). CDR1 is SGHTA and CDR2 is FQGNSA in the germline V gene. This CDR3 comprises 15 residues. Trimming removed 4 bases from V and 4 bases from J, with 16 bases in between.

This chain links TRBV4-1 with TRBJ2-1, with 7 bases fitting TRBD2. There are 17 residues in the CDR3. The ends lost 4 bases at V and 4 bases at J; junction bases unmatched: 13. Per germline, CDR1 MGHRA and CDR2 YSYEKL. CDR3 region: CASSRRIGAGRYNEQFF. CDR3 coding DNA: TGCGCCAGCAGCCGAAGGATCGGAGCGGGAAGATACAATGAGCAGTTCTTC.

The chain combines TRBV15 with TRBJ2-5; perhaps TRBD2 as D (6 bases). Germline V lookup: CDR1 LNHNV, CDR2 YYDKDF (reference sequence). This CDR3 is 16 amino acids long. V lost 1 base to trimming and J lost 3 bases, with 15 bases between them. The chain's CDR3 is CATSRGTSWGEETQYF. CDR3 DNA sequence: TGTGCCACCAGCAGAGGAACTAGCTGGGGAGAAGAGACCCAGTACTTC.

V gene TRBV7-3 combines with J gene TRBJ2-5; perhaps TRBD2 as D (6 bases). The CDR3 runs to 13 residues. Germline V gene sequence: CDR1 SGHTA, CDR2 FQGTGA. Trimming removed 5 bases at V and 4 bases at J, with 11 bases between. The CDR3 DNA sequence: TGTGCCAGCAGCACGCAGGGAGGAGAGACCCAGTACTTC. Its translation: CASSTQGGETQYF.

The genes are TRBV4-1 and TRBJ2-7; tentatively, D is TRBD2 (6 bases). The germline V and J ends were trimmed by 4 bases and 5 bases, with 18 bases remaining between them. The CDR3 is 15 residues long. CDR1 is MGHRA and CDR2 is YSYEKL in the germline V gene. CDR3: CASSPLGDGSNEQYF. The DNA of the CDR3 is TGCGCCAGCAGCCCCCTCGGAGACGGGAGCAACGAGCAGTACTTC.